The clone carrying this T cell receptor (beta chain) was seen only once. This may be a read error: a much more frequent sequence differs by one nucleotide. Full-length variable regions came from constant-region reverse primers plus semi-nested Nested Universal Primer A PCR. MiXCR, applied by TCRdb to the 5' RACE reads, yields one record per CDR3 protein. There are some 31,000 distinct CDR3 sequences in the sample; roughly 24% occur only once, and roughly 4% lies in the top ten. V shed 11 bases, J shed 3 bases, and the junction held 7 bases outside the gene matches. The CDR3 has 12 amino acids. Germline CDR1 is MDHEN and CDR2 is SYDVKM.

The chain is built from TRBV28 and TRBJ2-7; 7 bases align to TRBD1. The sequence was collected from a female donor with breast cancer. Source material: naive CD4+ T cells sorted from a lymph node. Subset noted: naive CD4+ T cells, CD4+CD45RA+CD25-. The chain's CDR3 is CASRTGDYEQYF. The CDR3 nucleotides are TGTGCCTCCAGGACAGGAGACTACGAGCAGTACTTC.